These T cell receptor beta chains were read from a single sample in a study of regulatory T cells in long-lasting Graves disease. One entry per CDR3 protein, called by TCRdb with MiXCR from the multiplex PCR reads. The table shows more than 400,000 distinct CDR3 sequences, with around 15% occurring only once. The sample also formed part of further work on T cells in Graves' hyperthyroidism and ophthalmopathy.

The material sequenced was peripheral blood mononuclear cells (PBMCs), taken at new diagnosis, from a patient treated with antithyroid drugs. These receptor sequences come from a man aged 40-49 years with Graves disease. Both conserved end residues are part of each CDR3. A D gene is named only where the DNA matches it firmly. The size field is filled for only some rows; it gives once, few, many or a size class.

>TRBJ2-3|TRBV5-1|TRBD1|many
CASSRGDRATDTQYF
TGCGCCAGCAGTCGGGGGGACAGGGCGACAGATACGCAGTATTTT
>TRBJ2-2|TRBV28|TRBD2|many
CASSGGGTNTGELFF
TGTGCCAGCAGTGGCGGGGGGACGAACACCGGGGAGCTGTTTTTT
>TRBJ1-5|TRBV12-3/TRBV12-4|TRBD1|many
CASSSSLTGIKQPQHF
TGTGCCAGCAGTTCCTCCCTGACAGGGATTAAGCAGCCCCAGCATTTT
>TRBJ1-4|TRBV2|TRBD1|many
CASGGTGNEKLFF
TGTGCCAGCGGGGGGACAGGGAATGAAAAACTGTTTTTT
>TRBJ1-5|TRBV7-9|.|few
CASGEGRGRRDQPQHF
TGTGCCAGCGGCGAGGGGAGGGGGAGACGCGATCAGCCCCAGCATTTT
>TRBJ2-1|TRBV28|TRBD2|many
CASSSPGLAEEQFF
TGTGCCAGCAGTTCCCCCGGACTAGCTGAGGAGCAGTTCTTC
>TRBJ2-1|TRBV20-1|.|few
CSAVVRRTSYNEQFF
TGCAGTGCAGTGGTTCGGCGGACTTCCTACAATGAGCAGTTCTTC
>TRBJ2-7|TRBV6-5|.|many
CASSYSSLGGYEQYF
TGTGCCAGCAGTTACTCGAGTTTAGGAGGGTACGAGCAGTACTTC
>TRBJ2-2|TRBV12-3/TRBV12-4|.|many
CASSLLGMGTGELFF
TGTGCCAGCAGTTTGTTGGGGATGGGCACCGGGGAGCTGTTTTTT
>TRBJ2-1|TRBV2|.|many
CASRSGASAYNEQFF
TGTGCCAGCAGATCCGGGGCTAGCGCGTACAATGAGCAGTTCTTC
>TRBJ2-1|TRBV2|TRBD2|many
CASSYLGLAGGNEQFF
TGTGCCAGTAGTTACCTGGGACTAGCGGGAGGAAATGAGCAGTTCTTC
>TRBJ2-4|TRBV7-9|.|many
CASSHPVARPLAKNIQYF
TGTGCCAGCAGCCATCCGGTGGCCCGACCTTTAGCCAAAAACATTCAGTACTTC
>TRBJ2-1|TRBV18|TRBD1|many
CASFEGTGLRDEQFF
TGTGCCAGCTTCGAAGGGACAGGGCTACGGGATGAGCAGTTCTTC
>TRBJ2-2|TRBV6-2/TRBV6-3|.|many
CASSYSKRTNTGELFF
TGTGCCAGCAGTTACTCGAAGAGGACGAACACCGGGGAGCTGTTTTTT
>TRBJ2-3|TRBV19|.|.
CASSIGQGFPDTQYF
TGTGCCAGTAGTATTGGCCAGGGGTTCCCAGATACGCAGTATTTT
>TRBJ2-2|TRBV12-3/TRBV12-4|TRBD2|few
CASREGGPTGELFF
TGTGCCAGCAGAGAGGGAGGGCCCACCGGGGAGCTGTTTTTT
>TRBJ2-3|TRBV5-8|TRBD2|many
CASSWTRSTDTQYF
TGTGCCAGCAGCTGGACTAGAAGCACAGATACGCAGTATTTT